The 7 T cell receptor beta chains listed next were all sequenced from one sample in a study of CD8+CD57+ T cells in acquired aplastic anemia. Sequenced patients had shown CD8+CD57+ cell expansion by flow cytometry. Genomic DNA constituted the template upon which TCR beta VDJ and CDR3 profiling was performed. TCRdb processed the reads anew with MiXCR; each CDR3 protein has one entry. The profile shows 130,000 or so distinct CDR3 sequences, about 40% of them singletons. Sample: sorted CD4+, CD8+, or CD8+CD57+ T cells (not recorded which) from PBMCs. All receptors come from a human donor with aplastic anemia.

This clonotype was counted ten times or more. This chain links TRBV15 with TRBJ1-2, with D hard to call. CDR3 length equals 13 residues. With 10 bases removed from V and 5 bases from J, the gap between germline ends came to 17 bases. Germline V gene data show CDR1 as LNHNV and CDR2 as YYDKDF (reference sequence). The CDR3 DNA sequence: TGTGCCAGAGCCAAGGGATTAACTTATGGCTACACCTTC. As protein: CARAKGLTYGYTF.

The CDR3 is CSVDPTVNTEAFF. In DNA form, the CDR3 reads TGCAGCGTTGATCCGACAGTGAACACTGAAGCTTTCTTT. The J gene is TRBJ1-1, the V gene TRBV29-1, with D perhaps TRBD1 (5 bases). The CDR3 is made up of 13 amino acids. CDR1 is SQVTM and CDR2 is ANQGSEA in the germline V gene. Trimming pared 3 bases from V and 0 bases from J, leaving 8 bases between.

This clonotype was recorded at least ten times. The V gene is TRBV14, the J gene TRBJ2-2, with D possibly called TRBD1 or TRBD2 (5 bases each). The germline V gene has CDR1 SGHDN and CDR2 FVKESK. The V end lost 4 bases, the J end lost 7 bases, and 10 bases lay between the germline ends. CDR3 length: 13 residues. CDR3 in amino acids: CASSRGRVGELFF. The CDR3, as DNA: TGTGCCAGCAGCCGGGGGAGAGTCGGGGAGCTGTTTTTT.

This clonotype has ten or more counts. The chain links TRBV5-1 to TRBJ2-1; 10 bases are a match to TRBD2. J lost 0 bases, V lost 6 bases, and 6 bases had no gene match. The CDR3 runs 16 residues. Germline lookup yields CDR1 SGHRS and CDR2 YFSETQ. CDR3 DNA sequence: TGCGCCAGCATCCGGACTAGCGGAAGCTCCTACAATGAGCAGTTCTTC. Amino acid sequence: CASIRTSGSSYNEQFF.

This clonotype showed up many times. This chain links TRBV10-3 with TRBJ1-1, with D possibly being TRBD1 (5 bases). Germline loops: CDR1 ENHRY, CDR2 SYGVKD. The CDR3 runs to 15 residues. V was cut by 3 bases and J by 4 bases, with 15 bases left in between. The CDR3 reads CAISDGALGGTEAFF. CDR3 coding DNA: TGTGCCATCAGTGACGGGGCCCTTGGGGGCACTGAAGCTTTCTTT.

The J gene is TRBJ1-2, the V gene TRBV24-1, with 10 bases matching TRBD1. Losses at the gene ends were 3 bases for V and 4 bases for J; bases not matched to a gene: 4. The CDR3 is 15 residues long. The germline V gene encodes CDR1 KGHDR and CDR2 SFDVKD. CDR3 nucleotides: TGTGCCACCAGTGATGGGACAGGGGAGGGCTATGGCTACACCTTC. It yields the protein CATSDGTGEGYGYTF.

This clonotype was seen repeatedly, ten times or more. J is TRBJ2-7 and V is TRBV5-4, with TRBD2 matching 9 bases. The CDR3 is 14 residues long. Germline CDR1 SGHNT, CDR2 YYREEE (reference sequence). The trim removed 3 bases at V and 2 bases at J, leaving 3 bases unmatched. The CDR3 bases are TGTGCCAGCAGCTCCCTAGCGGGACCCTACGAGCAGTACTTC. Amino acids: CASSSLAGPYEQYF.